This record concerns one T cell receptor beta chain sequence. Its antigen is as yet unknown. These data come from a study of human T cells and chemical hapten exposure. About the research overall: For sensitization, 2% DPC was applied to an approximately 2 cm by approximately 2 cm patch of upper inner arm skin.

Individual cDNA molecules (in the library) carried attached unique molecular identifiers. In TCRdb, the RACE reads were re-called with MiXCR into one record per CDR3 protein. Here the sample spans about 110,000 distinct CDR3 sequences, 9% to 15% being singletons. The time point here: pre-sensitization, week 0. Documented treatment: therapeutic diphenylcyclopropenone sensitization with weekly scalp DPC. Findings and limits, study-wide: No shift was seen in TCRs above 1 in 1000 frequency with DPC sensitization. It was expanded TCRs that formed significantly more large CDR3 similarity clusters than controls did.

The CDR3 is 15 amino acids. CDR1 is SGHRS and CDR2 is YFSETQ in the germline V gene. Trimming shortened V by 2 bases and J by 1 base, and 7 bases separated the two germline ends. The sequence was collected from a woman aged 45-60 years with alopecia areata. Some clones in this sample may be carry-over from other donors' samples. Sequencing was performed on whole blood, taken in connection with sensitization to the hapten diphenylcyclopropenone (DPC). The chain uses TRBV5-1 and TRBJ2-6; no firm D call. This CDR3 reads CASSLDVSGANVLTF. The CDR3 region has the DNA TGCGCCAGCAGCTTAGACGTATCTGGGGCCAACGTCCTGACTTTC.